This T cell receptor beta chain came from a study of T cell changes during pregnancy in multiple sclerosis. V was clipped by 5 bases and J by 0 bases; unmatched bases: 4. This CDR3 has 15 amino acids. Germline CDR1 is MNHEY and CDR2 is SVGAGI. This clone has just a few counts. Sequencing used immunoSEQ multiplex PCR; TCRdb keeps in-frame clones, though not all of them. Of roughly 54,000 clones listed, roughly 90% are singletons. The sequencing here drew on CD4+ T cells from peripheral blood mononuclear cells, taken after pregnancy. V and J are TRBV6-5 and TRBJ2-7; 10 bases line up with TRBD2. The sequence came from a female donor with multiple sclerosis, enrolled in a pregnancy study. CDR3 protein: CASSPLAGSSYEQYF. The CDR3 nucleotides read TGTGCCAGCAGTCCACTAGCGGGGTCCTCCTACGAGCAGTACTTC.